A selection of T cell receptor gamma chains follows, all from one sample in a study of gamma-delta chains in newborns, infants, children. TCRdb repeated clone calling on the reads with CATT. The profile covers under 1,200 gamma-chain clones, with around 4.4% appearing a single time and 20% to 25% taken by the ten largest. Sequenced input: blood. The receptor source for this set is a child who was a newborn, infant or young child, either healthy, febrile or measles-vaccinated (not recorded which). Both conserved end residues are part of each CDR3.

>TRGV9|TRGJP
CALWEVRRQELGKKIRVF
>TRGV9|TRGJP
CALWESTQELGKKIKVF
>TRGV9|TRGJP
CALWEVTRRELGKKIKVF
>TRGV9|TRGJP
CALWEVMLGKKIKVF
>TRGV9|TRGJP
CALWEEQELGKKIKVF
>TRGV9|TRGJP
CALWERQELGKKIKVF
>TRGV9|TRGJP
CALWLLGKKIKVF
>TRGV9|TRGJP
CALWGKELGKKIKVF
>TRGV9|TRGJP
CALWEVFDPLGKKIKVF
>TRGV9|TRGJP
CALWEVHRQELGKKIKVF
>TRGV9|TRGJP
CALWRQELGKKIKVF
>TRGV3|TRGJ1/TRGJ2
CATWDGYYKKLF
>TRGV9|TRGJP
CALWEVHLGKKIKVF
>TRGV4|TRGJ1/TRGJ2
CATWDGRRKLF
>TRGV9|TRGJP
CALWAQELGKKIKVF
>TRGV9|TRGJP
CALWDREQELGKKIKVF
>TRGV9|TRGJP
CALWEVASQELGKKIKVF
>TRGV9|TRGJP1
CALWGRGDNTTGWFKIF
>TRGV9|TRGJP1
CALWELGWFKIF
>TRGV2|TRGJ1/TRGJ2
CATWDGQCFKKLF
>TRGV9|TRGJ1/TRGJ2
CALWEGGERNKKLF
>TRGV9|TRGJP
CALWEMELGKKIKVF
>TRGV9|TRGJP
CALWEEPSEINQELGKKIKVF
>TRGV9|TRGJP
CALWEEMQELGKKIKVF
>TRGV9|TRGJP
CALWETQELGKKIKVF
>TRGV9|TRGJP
CALWVFQELGKKIKVF
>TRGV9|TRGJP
CALWEEGELGKKIKVF
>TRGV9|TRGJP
CALWEVFDSLGKKIKVF
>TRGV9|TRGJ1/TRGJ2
CALWEIMDKKLF
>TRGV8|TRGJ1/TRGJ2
CATWARPSNYYKKLF
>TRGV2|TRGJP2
CATWDGTHQDWIKTF
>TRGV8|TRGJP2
CATWDNWIKTF
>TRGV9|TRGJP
CALWEILELGKKVKVF
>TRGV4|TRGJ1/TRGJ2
CATWARDYYKKLF
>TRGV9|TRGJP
CALWEVLELGKKIKVF
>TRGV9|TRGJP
CASWELQLGKKIKVF
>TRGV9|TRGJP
CALWVIQELGKKIKVF
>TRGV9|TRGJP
CALWESELGKKIKVF